This T cell receptor (beta chain) was sequenced in a study of blood T cell repertoires in COVID-19. The method was immunoSEQ multiplex PCR; TCRdb's version includes in-frame clones alone and lacks a portion of them. This sample carries under 250,000 clones, 88% of them seen once, and the ten largest clones take roughly 2.5%. Germline lookup yields CDR1 SGHVS and CDR2 FQNEAQ. The CDR3 runs to 17 residues. With V trimmed by 6 bases and J by 1 base, 9 bases remained unmatched. The clonotype was recovered from a woman aged 55-70 years with acute or convalescent COVID-19. The source material was peripheral blood. The chain combines TRBV7-8 with TRBJ1-6; TRBD1 matches at 7 bases. CDR3 nucleotides: TGTGCCAGCAGGCAAACAGGGGTCAGTTCCTATAATTCACCCCTCCACTTT. Translation gives CASRQTGVSSYNSPLHF.